This TCR beta chain was retrieved from a study of OX40 agonist ivuxolimab in advanced cancers. Across the study: Hepatocellular carcinoma, melanoma, renal cell or head and neck cancer affected the dose-escalation patients.

Study-wide results and limits: CD4+ T cells averaged fewer expanded clones than CD8+ T cells.

Here immunoSEQ multiplex PCR was the method, and the copy in TCRdb shows in-frame clones only, minus some. The sample includes about 70,000 clones, about 91% of them seen just once. The CDR3 totals 14 residues. The germline V gene has CDR1 SGHDT and CDR2 YYEEEE. V shed 0 bases and J shed 0 bases, with 6 bases lying between them. A word on this clone: No antigen is known for it.

The V gene is TRBV5-6, the J gene TRBJ1-1; D not resolved. Sequenced here: CD4+ or CD8+ T cells sorted from blood, sampled in a trial of the OX40 agonist ivuxolimab. The TCR originated in an adult with an advanced solid tumor such as melanoma, head and neck, liver or kidney cancer. Here the CDR3 DNA reads TGTGCCAGCAGCTTGGACCCAATGAACACTGAAGCTTTCTTT. This encodes CASSLDPMNTEAFF.